The entry that follows covers one TCR beta chain sequence. It has no known antigen specificity. Base quality data are lacking; no much larger clone is found one base away. This sample is part of a study of T cell responses to AZD1222 COVID-19 vaccine (dated by TCRdb to the early 2020s). With respect to the entire study: AZD1222 recipients with second doses at about 4 weeks or about 12 weeks were pooled, because spike-specific TCR depth and breadth did not differ between schedules. Trial participants were enrolled into age subgroups of 18-55, 56-69 and 70-plus years, which contained approximately 150, 28 and 58 TCR-sequenced participants, respectively. TCR sequencing was performed for approximately 240 trial participants, of whom about 200 were given two doses of AZD1222 and approximately 25 were given two doses of MenACWY control vaccine. The research as a whole found: Epitopes outside the regions mutated in the B.1.351 and B.1.1.7 variants were reportedly recognized by nearly half of the unique spike-specific TCRs. Most participants were white British and females outnumbered males, and the authors suggested that clonal diversity may have been underestimated. CD4 TCRs associated with the vaccine covered the entire spike protein, and the dominant responses were in regions 160-218 and 743-854. In the small 56-69-year group, the increase in depth fell short of significance, most likely because of low power. Because no samples from the day 14 peak response were available, repertoires could be characterized only after the peak T cell response. Conclusions about previously exposed vaccinees are limited because only a handful of AZD1222 recipients were SARS-CoV-2 seropositive at baseline. After two AZD1222 doses, both the breadth and the depth of spike-specific TCRs were significantly higher than at day 0 and than in MenACWY recipients.

The CDR3 regions of human TCRbeta chains were analyzed by immunosequencing. From the authors' description of their analysis: Repertoire TCRs were checked for matches against a reference library of SARS-CoV-2-specific TCRs that had been generated using the MIRA antigen-specificity platform. Breadth meant the fraction of unique TCRs that were SARS-CoV-2-associated, whereas depth meant the fraction of total T cells that were SARS-CoV-2-associated. Each spike-specific TCR was assigned to its reactive spike region and to a CD4 or CD8 class using the MIRA data. Log10-transformed breadth and depth values were compared by one-way ANOVA with Sidak's multiple comparisons tests. TCRdb took over this immuneACCESS table, retaining in-frame rearrangements with V and J assigned. Such tables are incomplete; in checked studies, under half of the missing clones stem from an unresolved V gene, and the remainder is unexplained. V, J and clone size were drawn from that table, and D and trimming were deduced from the DNA. This sample comprises 90,000 to 150,000 clones, approximately 89% of them detected only once. The ten largest clonotypes hold 4% to 5.5% of the sample.

According to the study, the label for this sample's time point signals: baseline before first vaccination. Vaccinee samples were obtained from the UK trials COV001 and COV002, which included a single-blind randomized controlled phase 2/3 trial of AZD1222 (ChAdOx1 nCoV-19) in healthy adults. For TCRbeta chain sequencing, PBMC samples were collected from trial participants at day 0 and at day 28 after the second dose. Sample: peripheral blood, taken on day 0 of AZD1222 vaccination. The sequence came from an adult in good health.

The bases are TGTGCCAGCTCACCGCTGGACAGGGACTATGGCTACACCTTC. It encodes CASSPLDRDYGYTF. The chain employs TRBV18 and TRBJ1-2; 8 middle bases align to TRBD1. The germline V gene gives CDR1 as KGHSH and CDR2 as LQKENI. The CDR3 contains 14 residues, cysteine and phenylalanine counted. Just CDR3 DNA is preserved here, 42 bases in frame from base 1. V has 3 bases trimmed and J has 3 bases trimmed; junction bases matching no gene number 3.